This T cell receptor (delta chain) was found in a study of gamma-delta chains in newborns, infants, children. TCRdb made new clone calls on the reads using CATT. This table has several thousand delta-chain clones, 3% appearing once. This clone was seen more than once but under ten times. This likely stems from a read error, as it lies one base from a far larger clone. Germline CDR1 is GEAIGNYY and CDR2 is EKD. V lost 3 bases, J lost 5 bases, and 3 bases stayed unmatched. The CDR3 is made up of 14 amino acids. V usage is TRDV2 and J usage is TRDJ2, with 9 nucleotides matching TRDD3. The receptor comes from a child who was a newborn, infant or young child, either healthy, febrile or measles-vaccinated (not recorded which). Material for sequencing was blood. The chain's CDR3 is CACDALGDTAQLFF. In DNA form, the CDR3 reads TGTGCCTGTGACGCCCTGGGGGATACAGCACAACTCTTCTTT.